This T cell receptor (beta chain) was captured by sequencing in a study of blood T cells in healthy people across ages. Study-wide results and limits: The long-lived group displayed more naive CD4+ cells, plus higher diversity, than the aged donors did.

With a J-beta primer mix and a sample-barcoded 5' primer, a second PCR ran 7 to 11 cycles. A tag from a template-switch adaptor with 12 random nucleotides marked each cDNA molecule. Sequencing yielded, for each sample, at least 3 million paired-end reads carrying CDR3. TCRdb reprocessed the 5' RACE reads with MiXCR, giving one entry per CDR3 protein. The sample lists 700,000 to 1,000,000 distinct CDR3 sequences, 40% to 50% occurring once. The V and J ends lost 2 bases and 13 bases respectively, with 14 bases between them. The CDR3 length is 12 residues. The germline CDR1 and CDR2 sequences are MDHEN and SYDVKM. Comments on this clonotype: Antigen specificity is unknown.

The sequence derives from a man aged 60 to 75 in good health. The sample was blood. The chain has TRBV28 and TRBJ2-5; TRBD1 might be the D (6 bases). CDR3 nucleotides: TGTGCCAGCAGTTTAGGCGGACAGTCTCGGTACTTC. This sequence encodes CASSLGGQSRYF.